One sample yielded the 18 T cell receptor beta chains listed below, sequenced in a study of patients and donors after allogeneic stem cell transplantation. From the RT-PCR reads, TCRdb called clonotypes with MiXCR, one entry per CDR3 protein. The repertoire consists of 800,000 to 1,000,000 distinct CDR3 sequences, with more than 15% occurring once and the leading ten covering around 5.5%. Sequencing input: blood, either unsorted or a sorted T cell fraction (not recorded which). The receptors were sampled from a human donor who was either an allogeneic HSCT recipient or a stem cell or donor lymphocyte infusion donor (not recorded which). It is not recorded whose cells these are; they may come from a transplant donor.

The chain joins TRBV12-3 or TRBV12-4 to TRBJ2-2, with TRBD1 identical over 7 bases. Trimming took 3 bases from V and 5 from J; bases not matched to a gene: 3. The CDR3 runs to 14 residues. CDR3 loop: CASSFAGGTGELFF. The CDR3 DNA reads as TGTGCCAGCAGTTTCGCAGGGGGAACCGGGGAGCTGTTTTTT.

In this sample, this clonotype turned up a few times. The chain has TRBV29-1 and TRBJ1-2, with a possible D match to TRBD1 (5 bases). The CDR3 covers 12 residues. Germline V CDR1 and CDR2: SQVTM, ANQGSEA. V was cut by 7 bases and J by 0 bases, with 9 bases left in between. The DNA for the CDR3 is TGCAGCGGGAGGGGTGCTAACTATGGCTACACCTTC. Amino acid sequence: CSGRGANYGYTF.

The genes are TRBV12-3 or TRBV12-4 and TRBJ2-5; no firm D call. The length of the CDR3 is 16 residues. V was cut by 6 bases and J by 0 bases, with 17 bases left in between. CDR3 sequence reads: CASSQRADKYQETQYF. Written as DNA, the CDR3 is TGTGCCAGCAGCCAAAGGGCAGACAAGTACCAAGAGACCCAGTACTTC.

In its sample, this clonotype was seen a few times. This chain joins TRBV5-5 and TRBJ2-7; TRBD1 agrees at 10 bases. After removal of 2 bases from V and 7 bases from J, the junction contained 6 bases not matched to a gene. CDR3 size: 14 residues. The germline CDR1 and CDR2 sequences are SGHKS and YYEKEE (reference sequence). The CDR3 DNA sequence: TGTGCCAGCAGCTTTGGGGACAGGGGAAGGGAGCAGTACTTC. Translating gives CASSFGDRGREQYF.

This clonotype was observed a few times. V is TRBV6-2 or TRBV6-3 and J is TRBJ2-7, with D uncertain. Trimming shortened V by 7 bases and J by 4 bases, and 8 bases separated the two germline ends. CDR3 length: 11 amino acids. CDR1 MNHEY and CDR2 SVGEGT come from the germline V gene. CDR3 protein: CASTALYEQYF. CDR3 DNA: TGTGCCAGCACCGCTTTATACGAGCAGTACTTC.

The J gene is TRBJ1-1, the V gene TRBV20-1, with 9 nucleotides matching TRBD1. Germline V gives CDR1 DFQATT, CDR2 SNEGSKA (reference sequence). This CDR3 is 13 amino acids long. Germline trimming cut 5 bases from V and 6 bases from J; bases unmatched to any gene: 7. CDR3 amino acids: CSAATGGDAEAFF. DNA of the CDR3: TGCAGTGCTGCCACAGGGGGCGACGCTGAAGCTTTCTTT.

This clonotype was seen a few times. V usage is TRBV20-1 and J usage is TRBJ2-1; D is uncertain. This CDR3 comprises 18 residues. Germline V lookup: CDR1 DFQATT, CDR2 SNEGSKA (reference sequence). Trimming took 0 bases from V and 3 from J, leaving 21 bases between them. The CDR3 loop reads CSARESGVARWDYNEQFF. DNA for the CDR3: TGCAGTGCTAGAGAGTCGGGTGTGGCTCGTTGGGACTACAATGAGCAGTTCTTC.

This clonotype appeared many times. The junction does not match germline at one end; this may be a read error. The rearrangement uses TRBV5-1 and TRBJ2-2; D may correspond to TRBD1 or TRBD2 (5 bases each). In germline, CDR1 is SGHRS, CDR2 YFSETQ. The CDR3 loop spans 13 amino acids. CDR3 nucleotide sequence: TGCGCCAGCACCTTGGGACCGACGAGTGGGCTGTTTTTT. As protein: CASTLGPTSGLFF.

The V gene is TRBV12-5, the J gene TRBJ2-7; tentative D call: TRBD2 (6 bases). V was cut by 5 bases and J by 3 bases, with 11 bases left in between. CDR3 length: 13 residues. The germline V gene has CDR1 LGHNT and CDR2 FRNRAP. The CDR3 reads CASGHGTFYEQYF. The CDR3 DNA reads as TGTGCTAGTGGTCACGGGACTTTCTACGAGCAGTACTTC.

This clonotype was seen a few times. The chain recombines TRBV11-2 with TRBJ2-7; D not certain. CDR3 size: 14 residues. Germline CDR1 and CDR2: SGHAT and FQNNGV. Trimming shortened V by 1 base and J by 3 bases, and 10 bases separated the two germline ends. CDR3: CASSLGTQVYEQYF. CDR3 bases: TGTGCCAGCAGCTTAGGGACCCAGGTCTACGAGCAGTACTTC.

This clonotype turned up a few times. The chain is built from TRBV12-3 or TRBV12-4 and TRBJ2-3, with 7 bases matching TRBD2. The V segment lost 6 bases and the J segment 4 bases; nucleotides outside the gene matches: 10. The CDR3 is 15 amino acids. DNA for the CDR3: TGTGCCAGCAGGCCGATTGCGGGAGTGGCAGATACGCAGTATTTT. This encodes CASRPIAGVADTQYF.

The table lists this clonotype with a few counts. The chain uses TRBV2 and TRBJ2-7; a possible D gene is TRBD2 (6 bases). V gave up 8 bases and J gave up 0 bases, with 11 bases separating them. Germline CDR1 reads SNHLY; CDR2 reads FYNNEI. The length of the CDR3 is 13 residues. Here the CDR3 reads CASGLALSYEQYF. As DNA, the CDR3 is TGTGCCAGCGGGCTAGCGCTCTCCTACGAGCAGTACTTC.

This clonotype was counted between two and nine times. The V and J genes are TRBV7-9 and TRBJ1-5; D might be TRBD1 (5 bases). Germline V gene lookup returns CDR1 SEHNR and CDR2 FQNEAQ (reference sequence). This CDR3 contains 15 residues. V dropped 0 bases and J dropped 2 bases, with 8 bases sitting between them. CDR3 nucleotide sequence: TGTGCCAGCAGCTTAGCTCAGGGAGGCAATCAGCCCCAGCATTTT. This translates into CASSLAQGGNQPQHF.

This clonotype was counted a few times. The rearrangement uses TRBV12-3 or TRBV12-4 and TRBJ1-1, with 7 bases matching TRBD1. The CDR3 is 15 amino acids. The trim removed 7 bases at V and 5 bases at J, leaving 13 bases unmatched. CDR3 DNA sequence: TGTGCCAGCACCGAGACAGGGAGTAGAAGGACTGAAGCTTTCTTT. The encoded protein is CASTETGSRRTEAFF.

This chain links TRBV7-9 with TRBJ2-3; D perhaps matches TRBD2 (6 bases). Germline CDR1 is SEHNR and CDR2 is FQNEAQ (reference sequence). The CDR3 sequence is 17 residues long. The V gene lost 5 bases and the J gene lost 2 bases, with 20 bases spanning the gap. CDR3 sequence: CASSPPGSVAATDTQYF. CDR3 DNA sequence: TGTGCCAGCAGCCCCCCGGGATCGGTAGCGGCCACAGATACGCAGTATTTT.

This clonotype was counted many times. The chain is built from TRBV13 and TRBJ1-1; 10 bases match TRBD1. The CDR3 sequence is 14 residues long. Germline CDR1 PRHDT, CDR2 FYEKMQ (reference sequence). V shed 5 bases, J shed 1 base, and the junction held 1 base outside the gene matches. The CDR3 region is CASSRDRGNTEAFF. DNA for the CDR3: TGTGCCAGCAGCCGGGACAGGGGGAACACTGAAGCTTTCTTT.

The V gene is TRBV4-3, the J gene TRBJ2-3, with TRBD1 matching over 9 bases. Trimming cost V 4 bases and J 5 bases; bases outside gene matches: 7. The CDR3 has 15 amino acids. Germline CDR1 reads LGHNA; CDR2 reads YSLEER. CDR3 in DNA: TGCGCCAGCAGCCGTGACAGGGGGGACGGAGATACGCAGTATTTT. It codes for CASSRDRGDGDTQYF.

The V call is TRBV18, the J call TRBJ1-3; TRBD1 is a possible D gene (5 bases). The CDR3 spans 15 residues. The germline CDR1 and CDR2 sequences are KGHSH and LQKENI. The V end was cut by 0 bases, the J end by 4 bases, with 10 bases between. CDR3 DNA sequence: TGTGCCAGCTCACCACCCTCCAGGGTCGGAAACACCATATATTTT. It specifies CASSPPSRVGNTIYF.